This T cell receptor beta chain was recorded in a study of OX40 agonist ivuxolimab in advanced cancers. Produced via immunoSEQ multiplex PCR; TCRdb's table is partial and in-frame only. The sample yields roughly 44,000 clones, roughly 86% seen once. This clone occurred once. CDR1 and CDR2 from the germline V gene are PRHDT and FYEKMQ (reference sequence). This CDR3 contains 14 residues. V was shortened by 4 bases and J by 0 bases, with 7 bases between the two germline ends. The receptor's source is an adult with an advanced solid tumor such as melanoma, head and neck, liver or kidney cancer. This specimen consisted of CD4+ or CD8+ T cells sorted from blood, obtained in a trial of the OX40 agonist ivuxolimab. This chain connects TRBV13 to TRBJ1-3, with D perhaps TRBD1 (5 bases). The CDR3 DNA sequence: TGTGCCAGCAGCTCGGGACCCTCTGGAAACACCATATATTTT. Its protein is CASSSGPSGNTIYF.